Sequencing of this T cell receptor beta chain was carried out in a study of cytotoxic CD8 clonotypes in ibrutinib-treated CLL. Measured with immunoSEQ multiplex PCR; TCRdb has only the in-frame clones, and not every one. The data hold around 16,000 clones, with 68% observed a single time. V shed 2 bases and J shed 8 bases, with 15 bases lying between them. There are 14 residues in the CDR3. In germline, CDR1 is MNHNS, CDR2 SASEGT. This chain connects TRBV6-1 to TRBJ1-2; D possibly corresponds to TRBD1 (5 bases). The origin of this receptor is a human donor with chronic lymphocytic leukemia. The sample here was PBMCs, taken before ibrutinib treatment. The CDR3 sequence is CASSESPQGGGYTF. Written as DNA, the CDR3 is TGTGCCAGCAGTGAAAGCCCCCAGGGCGGAGGCTACACCTTC.